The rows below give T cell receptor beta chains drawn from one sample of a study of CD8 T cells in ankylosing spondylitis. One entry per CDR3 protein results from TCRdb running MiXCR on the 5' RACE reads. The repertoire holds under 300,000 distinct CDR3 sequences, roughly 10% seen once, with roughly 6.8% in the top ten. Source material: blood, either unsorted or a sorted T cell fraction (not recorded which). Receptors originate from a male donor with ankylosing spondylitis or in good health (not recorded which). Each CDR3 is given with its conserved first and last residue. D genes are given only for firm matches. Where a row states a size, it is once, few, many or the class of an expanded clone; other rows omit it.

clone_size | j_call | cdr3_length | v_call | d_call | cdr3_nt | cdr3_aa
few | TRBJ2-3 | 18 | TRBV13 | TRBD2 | TGTGCCAGCAGCTTAGAGCGGCGGATAGCGGGAGGACTAGATACGCAGTATTTT | CASSLERRIAGGLDTQYF
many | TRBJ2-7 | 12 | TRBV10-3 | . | TGTGCCATTTCCCTAAACAGGGACGAGCAGTACTTC | CAISLNRDEQYF
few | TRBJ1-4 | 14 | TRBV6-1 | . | TGTGCCAGCAAGAATTCCGAGACTAATGAAAAACTGTTTTTT | CASKNSETNEKLFF
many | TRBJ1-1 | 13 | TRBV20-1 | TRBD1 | TGCAGTGCTGTCAGGGGGCCGAACACTGAAGCTTTCTTT | CSAVRGPNTEAFF
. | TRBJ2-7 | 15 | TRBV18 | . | TGTGCCAGCTTCATGGGACTGGACAGGAACTACGAGCAGTACTTC | CASFMGLDRNYEQYF
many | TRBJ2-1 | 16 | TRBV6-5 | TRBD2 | TGTGCCAGCAGTTCAGTAGCGGGGGGCTCCTACAATGAGCAGTTCTTC | CASSSVAGGSYNEQFF
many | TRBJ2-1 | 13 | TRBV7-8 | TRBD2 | TGTGCCAGCAGTAAAGGGACTAGCCATGAGCAGTTCTTC | CASSKGTSHEQFF
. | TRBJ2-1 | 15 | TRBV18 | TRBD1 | TGTGCCAGCTCACCACGGAAGGACAGGGGCCATGAGCAGTTCTTC | CASSPRKDRGHEQFF
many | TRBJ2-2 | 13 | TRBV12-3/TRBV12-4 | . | TGTGCCAGCAGTACCACCGGCACCGGGGAGCTGTTTTTT | CASSTTGTGELFF
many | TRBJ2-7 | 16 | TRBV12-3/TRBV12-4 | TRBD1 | TGTGCCAGCAGCCCCCTCCGGGACAGGGGTCTCTACGAGCAGTACTTC | CASSPLRDRGLYEQYF
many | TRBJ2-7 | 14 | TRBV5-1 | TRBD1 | TGCGCCAGCAGCTACAGCGGGACAGGGTACGAGCAGTACTTC | CASSYSGTGYEQYF
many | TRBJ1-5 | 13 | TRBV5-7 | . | TGTGCCAGATGGGACGGTGGTGGGCAGCCCCAGCATTTT | CARWDGGGQPQHF
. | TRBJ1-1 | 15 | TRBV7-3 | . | TGTGCCAGCAGCTCACCCCCGGGGGGTAACACTGAAGCTTTCTTT | CASSSPPGGNTEAFF
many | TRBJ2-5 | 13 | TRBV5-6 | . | TGTGCCAGCAGCCCGGTATTTCAAGAGACCCAGTACTTC | CASSPVFQETQYF
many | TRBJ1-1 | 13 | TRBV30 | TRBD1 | TGTGCCTGTAGACAGGGCGGGTATACTGAAGCTTTCTTT | CACRQGGYTEAFF
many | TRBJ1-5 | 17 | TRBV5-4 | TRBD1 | TGTGCCAGCAGCCCGCCCGACAGGGATGAGTGCAATCAGCCCCAGCATTTT | CASSPPDRDECNQPQHF
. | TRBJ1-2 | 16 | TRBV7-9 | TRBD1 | TGTGCCAGCAGCTCAGAGAAAACAGGGGGCCCTGGGGGCTACACCTTC | CASSSEKTGGPGGYTF
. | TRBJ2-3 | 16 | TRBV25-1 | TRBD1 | TGTGCCAGCAGTGAATCGACAGGGGGCCCCACAGATACGCAGTATTTT | CASSESTGGPTDTQYF
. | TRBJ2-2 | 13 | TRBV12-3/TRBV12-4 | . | TGTGCCAGCAGACAGGGATGGACCGGGGAGCTGTTTTTT | CASRQGWTGELFF
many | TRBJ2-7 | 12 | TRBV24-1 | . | TGTGCCACCAGTGACGGAACCTACGAGCAGTACTTC | CATSDGTYEQYF
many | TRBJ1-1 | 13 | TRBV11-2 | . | TGTGCCAGCAGCTTAATGCAGAACACTGAAGCTTTCTTT | CASSLMQNTEAFF
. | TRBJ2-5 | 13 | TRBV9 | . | TGTGCCAGCAGCGTAGGTCATCGGGAGACCCAGTACTTC | CASSVGHRETQYF
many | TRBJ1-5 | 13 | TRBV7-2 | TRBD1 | TGTGCCAGCAGCATGGGACAGAATCAGCCCCAGCATTTT | CASSMGQNQPQHF
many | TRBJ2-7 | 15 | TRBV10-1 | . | TGCGCCAGCAGTCCGGGGCAGGCCTCATCCTCCGAGCAGTACTTC | CASSPGQASSSEQYF
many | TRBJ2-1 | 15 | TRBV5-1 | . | TGCGCCAGCAGCTCTAATCTACGCCCGAACAATGAGCAGTTCTTC | CASSSNLRPNNEQFF
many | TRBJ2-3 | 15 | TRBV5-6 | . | TGTGCCAGCAGCTTGGAGGTCTCGCGCACAGATACGCAGTATTTT | CASSLEVSRTDTQYF